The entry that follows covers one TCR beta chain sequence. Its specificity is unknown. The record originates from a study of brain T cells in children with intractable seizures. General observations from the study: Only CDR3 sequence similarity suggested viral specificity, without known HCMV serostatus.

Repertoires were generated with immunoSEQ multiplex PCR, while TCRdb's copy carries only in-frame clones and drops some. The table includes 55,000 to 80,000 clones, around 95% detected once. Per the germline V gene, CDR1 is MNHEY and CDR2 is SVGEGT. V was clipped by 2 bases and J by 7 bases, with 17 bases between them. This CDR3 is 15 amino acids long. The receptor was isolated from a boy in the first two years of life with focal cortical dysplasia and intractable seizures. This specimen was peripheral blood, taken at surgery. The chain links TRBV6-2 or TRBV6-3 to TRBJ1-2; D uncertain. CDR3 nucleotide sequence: TGTGCCAGCAGTTACACCCCTTCCTTATGGTCTGGCTACACCTTC. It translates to CASSYTPSLWSGYTF.